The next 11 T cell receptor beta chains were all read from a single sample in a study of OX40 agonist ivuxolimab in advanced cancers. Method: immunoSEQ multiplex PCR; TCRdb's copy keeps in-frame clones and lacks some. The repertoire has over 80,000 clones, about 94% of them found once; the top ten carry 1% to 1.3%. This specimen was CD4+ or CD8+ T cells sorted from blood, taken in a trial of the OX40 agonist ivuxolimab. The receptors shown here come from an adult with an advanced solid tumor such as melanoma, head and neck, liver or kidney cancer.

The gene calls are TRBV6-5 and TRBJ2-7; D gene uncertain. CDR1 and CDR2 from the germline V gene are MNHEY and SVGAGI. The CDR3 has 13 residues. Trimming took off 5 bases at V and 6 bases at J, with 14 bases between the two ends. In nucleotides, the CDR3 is TGTGCCAGCAGTCCCCTTGGTATAGGCGAGCAGTACTTC. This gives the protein CASSPLGIGEQYF.

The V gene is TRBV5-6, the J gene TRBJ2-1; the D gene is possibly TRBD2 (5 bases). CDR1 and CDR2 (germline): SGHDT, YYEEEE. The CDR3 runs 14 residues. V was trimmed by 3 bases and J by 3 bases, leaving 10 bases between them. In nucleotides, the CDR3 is TGTGCCAGCAGCTCCAGCGGCCTCTACAATGAGCAGTTCTTC. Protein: CASSSSGLYNEQFF.

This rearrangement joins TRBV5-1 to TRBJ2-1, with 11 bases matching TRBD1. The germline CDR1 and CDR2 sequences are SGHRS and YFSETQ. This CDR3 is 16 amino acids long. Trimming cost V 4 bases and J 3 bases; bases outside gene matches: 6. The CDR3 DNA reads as TGCGCCAGCAGCCGACCGGGACAGGGGGGCTACAATGAGCAGTTCTTC. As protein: CASSRPGQGGYNEQFF.

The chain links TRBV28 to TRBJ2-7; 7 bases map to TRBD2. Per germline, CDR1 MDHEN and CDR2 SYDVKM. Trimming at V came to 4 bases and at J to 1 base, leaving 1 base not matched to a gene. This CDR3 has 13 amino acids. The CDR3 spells CASSSSGSYEQYF. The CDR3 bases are TGTGCCAGCAGTTCTAGCGGATCCTACGAGCAGTACTTC. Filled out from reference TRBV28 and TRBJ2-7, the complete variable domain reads DVKVTQSSRYLVKRTGEKVFLECVQDMDHENMFWYRQDPGLGLRLIYFSYDVKMKEKGDIPEGYSVSREKKERFSLILESASTNQTSMYLCASSSSGSYEQYFGPGTRLTVT.

CDR3 nucleotides: TGTGCCAGCAGCTTCGGACAGGGCAACACTGAAGCTTTCTTT. Protein product: CASSFGQGNTEAFF. The genes are TRBV7-2 and TRBJ1-1; 8 nucleotides align to TRBD1. The CDR3 spans 14 residues. Trimming cost V 3 bases and J 2 bases; bases outside gene matches: 2. The germline gives CDR1 SGHTA, CDR2 FQGNSA.

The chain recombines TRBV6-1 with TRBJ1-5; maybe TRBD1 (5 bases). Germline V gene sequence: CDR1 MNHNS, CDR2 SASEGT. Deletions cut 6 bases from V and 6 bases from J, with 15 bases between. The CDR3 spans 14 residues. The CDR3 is CASRVGQGGQPQHF. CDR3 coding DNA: TGTGCCAGCAGGGTCGGGCAGGGAGGTCAGCCCCAGCATTTT.

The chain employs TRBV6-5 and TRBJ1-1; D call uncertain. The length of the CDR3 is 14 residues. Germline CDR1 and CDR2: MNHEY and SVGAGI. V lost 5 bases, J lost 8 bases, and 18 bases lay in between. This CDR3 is CASSPYGGWEEAFF. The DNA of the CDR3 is TGTGCCAGCAGTCCATATGGAGGTTGGGAGGAAGCTTTCTTT.

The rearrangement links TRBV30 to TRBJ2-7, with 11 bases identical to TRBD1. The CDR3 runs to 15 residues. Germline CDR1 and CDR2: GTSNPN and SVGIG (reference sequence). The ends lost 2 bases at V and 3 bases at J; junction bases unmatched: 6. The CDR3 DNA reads TGTGCCTGGAGTTTCGGGGACAGGGGGAACTACGAGCAGTACTTC. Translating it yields CAWSFGDRGNYEQYF.

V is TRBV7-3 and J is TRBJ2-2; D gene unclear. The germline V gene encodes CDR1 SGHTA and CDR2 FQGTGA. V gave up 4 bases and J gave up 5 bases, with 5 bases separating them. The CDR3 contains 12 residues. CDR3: CASSSSTGELFF. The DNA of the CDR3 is TGTGCCAGCAGCTCTAGTACCGGGGAGCTGTTTTTT. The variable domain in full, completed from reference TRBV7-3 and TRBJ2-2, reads GAGVSQTPSNKVTEKGKYVELRCDPISGHTALYWYRQSLGQGPEFLIYFQGTGAADDSGLPNDRFFAVRPEGSVSTLKIQRTERGDSAVYLCASSSSTGELFFGEGSRLTVL.

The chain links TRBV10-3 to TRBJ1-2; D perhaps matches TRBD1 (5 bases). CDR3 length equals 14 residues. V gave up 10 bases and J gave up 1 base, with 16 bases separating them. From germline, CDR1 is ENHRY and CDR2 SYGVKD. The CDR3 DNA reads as TGTGCCAATCGAGAAGGGGACGATAACTATGGCTACACCTTC. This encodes CANREGDDNYGYTF.

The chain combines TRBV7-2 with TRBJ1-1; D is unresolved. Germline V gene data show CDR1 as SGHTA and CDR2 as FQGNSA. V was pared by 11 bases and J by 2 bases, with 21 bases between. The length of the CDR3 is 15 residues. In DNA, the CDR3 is TGTGCCTCGACCTTCGGAATACGGGCCAACACTGAAGCTTTCTTT. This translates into CASTFGIRANTEAFF.